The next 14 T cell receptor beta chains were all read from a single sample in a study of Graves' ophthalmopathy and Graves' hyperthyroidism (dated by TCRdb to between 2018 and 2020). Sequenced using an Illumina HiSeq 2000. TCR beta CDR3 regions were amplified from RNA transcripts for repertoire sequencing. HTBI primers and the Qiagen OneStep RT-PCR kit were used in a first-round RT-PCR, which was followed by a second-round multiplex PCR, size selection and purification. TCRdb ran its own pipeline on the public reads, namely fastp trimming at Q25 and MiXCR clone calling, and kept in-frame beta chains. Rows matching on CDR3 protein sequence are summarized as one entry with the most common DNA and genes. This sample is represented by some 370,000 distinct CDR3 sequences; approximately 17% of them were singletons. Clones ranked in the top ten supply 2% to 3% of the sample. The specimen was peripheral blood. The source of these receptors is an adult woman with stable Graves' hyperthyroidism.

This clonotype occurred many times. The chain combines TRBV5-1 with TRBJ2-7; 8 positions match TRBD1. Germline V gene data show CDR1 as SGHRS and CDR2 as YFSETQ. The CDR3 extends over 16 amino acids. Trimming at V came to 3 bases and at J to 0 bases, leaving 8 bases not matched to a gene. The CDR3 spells CASSSKSGTGSYEQYF. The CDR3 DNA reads TGCGCCAGCAGCTCCAAATCCGGGACAGGCTCCTACGAGCAGTACTTC.

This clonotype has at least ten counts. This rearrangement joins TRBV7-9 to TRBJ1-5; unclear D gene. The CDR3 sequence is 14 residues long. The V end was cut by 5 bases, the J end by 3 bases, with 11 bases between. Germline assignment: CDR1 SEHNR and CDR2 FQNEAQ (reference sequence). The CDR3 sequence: CASSQAGFNQPQHF. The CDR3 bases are TGTGCCAGCAGCCAGGCCGGTTTCAATCAGCCCCAGCATTTT. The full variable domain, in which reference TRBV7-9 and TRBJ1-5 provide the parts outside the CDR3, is DTGVSQNPRHKITKRGQNVTFRCDPISEHNRLYWYRQTLGQGPEFLTYFQNEAQLEKSRLLSDRFSAERPKGSFSTLEIQRTEQGDSAMYLCASSQAGFNQPQHFGDGTRLSIL.

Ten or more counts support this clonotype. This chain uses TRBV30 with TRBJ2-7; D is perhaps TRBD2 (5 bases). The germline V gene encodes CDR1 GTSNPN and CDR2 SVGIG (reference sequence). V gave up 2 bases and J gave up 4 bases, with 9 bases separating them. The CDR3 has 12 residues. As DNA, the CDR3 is TGTGCCTGGAGTCATCGGGAATACGAGCAGTACTTC. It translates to CAWSHREYEQYF. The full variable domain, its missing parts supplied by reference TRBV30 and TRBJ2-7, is SQTIHQWPATLVQPVGSPLSLECTVEGTSNPNLYWYRQAAGRGLQLLFYSVGIGQISSEVPQNLSASRPQDRQFILSSKKLLLSDSGFYLCAWSHREYEQYFGPGTRLTVT.

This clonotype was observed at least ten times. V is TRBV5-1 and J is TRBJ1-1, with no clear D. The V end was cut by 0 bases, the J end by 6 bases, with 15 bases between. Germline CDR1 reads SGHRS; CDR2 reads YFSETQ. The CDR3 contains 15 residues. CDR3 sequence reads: CASSLGEWLSAEAFF. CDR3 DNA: TGCGCCAGCAGCTTGGGGGAATGGTTATCGGCTGAAGCTTTCTTT.

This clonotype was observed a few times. The CDR3 coding sequence is TGTGCCACCGGACTAGCAACCGGGGAGCTGTTTTTT. As protein: CATGLATGELFF. V usage is TRBV12-3 or TRBV12-4 and J usage is TRBJ2-2; TRBD2 agrees at 8 bases. The J segment lost 5 bases and the V segment lost 10 bases, leaving 3 bases of the junction unmatched. This CDR3 has 12 amino acids.

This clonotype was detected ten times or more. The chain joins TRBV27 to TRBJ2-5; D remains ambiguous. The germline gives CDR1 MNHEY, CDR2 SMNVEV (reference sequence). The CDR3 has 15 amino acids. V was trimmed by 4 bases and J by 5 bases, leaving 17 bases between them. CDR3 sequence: CASSSYKRAAETQYF. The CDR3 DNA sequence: TGTGCCAGCAGTTCTTATAAAAGGGCGGCTGAGACCCAGTACTTC.

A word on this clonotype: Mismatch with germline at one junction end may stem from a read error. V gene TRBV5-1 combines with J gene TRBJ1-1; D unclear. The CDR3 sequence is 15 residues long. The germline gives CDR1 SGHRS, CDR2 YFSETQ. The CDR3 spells CASSLWTEVNTEAFF. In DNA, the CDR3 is TGCGCCAGCAGCCTTTGGACGGAGGTGAACACTGAAGCCTTCTTT.

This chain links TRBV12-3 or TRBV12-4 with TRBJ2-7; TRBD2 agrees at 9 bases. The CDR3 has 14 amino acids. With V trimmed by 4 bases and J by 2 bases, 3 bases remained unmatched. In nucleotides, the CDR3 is TGTGCCAGCAGTTGGGGACTAGCTACCTACGAGCAGTACTTC. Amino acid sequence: CASSWGLATYEQYF.

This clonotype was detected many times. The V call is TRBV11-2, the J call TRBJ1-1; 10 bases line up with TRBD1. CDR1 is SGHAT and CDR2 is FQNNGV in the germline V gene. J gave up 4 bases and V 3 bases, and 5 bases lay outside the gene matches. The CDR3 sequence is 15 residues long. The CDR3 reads CASSFEGTGATEAFF. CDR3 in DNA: TGTGCCAGCAGCTTTGAGGGGACAGGGGCCACTGAAGCTTTCTTT.

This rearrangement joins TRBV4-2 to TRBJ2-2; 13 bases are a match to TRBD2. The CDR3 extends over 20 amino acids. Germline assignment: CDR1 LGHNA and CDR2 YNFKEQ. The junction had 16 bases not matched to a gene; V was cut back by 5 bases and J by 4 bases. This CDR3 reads CASSKTGRGLAGVRTGELFF. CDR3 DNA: TGTGCCAGCAGCAAAACAGGGAGAGGACTAGCGGGAGTTCGCACCGGGGAGCTGTTTTTT.

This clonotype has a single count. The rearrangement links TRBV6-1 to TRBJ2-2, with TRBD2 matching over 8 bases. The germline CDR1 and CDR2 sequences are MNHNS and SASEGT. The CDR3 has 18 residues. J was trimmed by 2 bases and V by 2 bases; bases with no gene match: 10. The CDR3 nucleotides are TGTGCCAGCAGTGAACCACCGTCGACTAGCGCCAACACCGGGGAGCTGTTTTTT. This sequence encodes CASSEPPSTSANTGELFF.

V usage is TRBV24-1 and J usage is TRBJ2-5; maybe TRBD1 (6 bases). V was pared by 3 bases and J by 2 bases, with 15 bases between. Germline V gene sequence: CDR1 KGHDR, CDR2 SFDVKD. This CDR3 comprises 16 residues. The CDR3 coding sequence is TGTGCCACCAGTGATCCCGAACAGGGCCAACAAGAGACCCAGTACTTC. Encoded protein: CATSDPEQGQQETQYF.

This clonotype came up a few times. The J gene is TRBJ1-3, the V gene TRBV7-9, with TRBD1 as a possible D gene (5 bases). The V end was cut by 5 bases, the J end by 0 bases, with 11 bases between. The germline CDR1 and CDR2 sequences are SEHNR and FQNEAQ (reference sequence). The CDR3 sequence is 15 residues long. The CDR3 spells CASSPGQNSGNTIYF. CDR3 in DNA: TGTGCCAGCAGCCCAGGGCAGAACTCTGGAAACACCATATATTTT. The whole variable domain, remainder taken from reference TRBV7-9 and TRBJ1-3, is DTGVSQNPRHKITKRGQNVTFRCDPISEHNRLYWYRQTLGQGPEFLTYFQNEAQLEKSRLLSDRFSAERPKGSFSTLEIQRTEQGDSAMYLCASSPGQNSGNTIYFGEGSWLTVV.

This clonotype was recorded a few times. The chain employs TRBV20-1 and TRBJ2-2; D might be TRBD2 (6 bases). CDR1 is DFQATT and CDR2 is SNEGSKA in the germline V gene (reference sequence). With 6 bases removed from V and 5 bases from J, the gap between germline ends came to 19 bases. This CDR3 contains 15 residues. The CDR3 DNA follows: TGCAGTGCCCCTACAGACCGAGGAGGGACCGGGGAGCTGTTTTTT. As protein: CSAPTDRGGTGELFF.